The entry below describes one T cell receptor (beta chain). Its antigen remains unidentified. This sample was included in a study of T cell responses to AZD1222 COVID-19 vaccine. The study, taken as a whole, reports: Baseline serostatus was positive in only a handful of AZD1222 recipients. The sample set comprised mostly white British donors with more females, and clonal diversity was possibly underestimated.

Sequencing used immunoSEQ multiplex PCR; TCRdb keeps in-frame clones, though not all of them. This table has 160,000 or so clones, 85% to 95% appearing once. Germline CDR1 MDHEN, CDR2 SYDVKM. V was shortened by 3 bases and J by 1 base, with 7 bases between the two germline ends. The CDR3 length is 14 residues. This clonotype was sampled from an adult in good health. The chain is built from TRBV28 and TRBJ1-5; D uncertain. Sequenced material: peripheral blood, taken on day 0 of AZD1222 vaccination. The DNA for the CDR3 is TGTGCCAGCAGTTTTCTTGGAAGCAATCAGCCCCAGCATTTT. Its translation is CASSFLGSNQPQHF. Based on the CDR3 plus reference TRBV28 and TRBJ1-5, the full variable domain is DVKVTQSSRYLVKRTGEKVFLECVQDMDHENMFWYRQDPGLGLRLIYFSYDVKMKEKGDIPEGYSVSREKKERFSLILESASTNQTSMYLCASSFLGSNQPQHFGDGTRLSIL.